These 13 T cell receptor beta chains were sequenced from one sample in a study of CD8 T cells in Susac syndrome. With random hexamers, roughly 0.5 to 1 ug RNA was reverse transcribed. Each CDR3 protein gets one entry after TCRdb re-called the immunoSEQ multiplex PCR reads with MiXCR. The table has 210,000 or so distinct CDR3 sequences, 85% to 95% seen once. The sequencing sample was made of CD4+ T cells from PBMCs. The source of these receptors is a human donor with Susac syndrome.

This clonotype came up once. V usage is TRBV20-1 and J usage is TRBJ1-5, with 11 bases matching TRBD1. Germline V gene data show CDR1 as DFQATT and CDR2 as SNEGSKA (reference sequence). The junction had 7 bases not matched to a gene; V was cut back by 5 bases and J by 1 base. This CDR3 is 16 amino acids long. CDR3 protein: CSAGGQGAISNQPQHF. The CDR3 bases are TGCAGTGCTGGAGGACAGGGGGCGATAAGCAATCAGCCCCAGCATTTT.

The rearrangement uses TRBV7-9 and TRBJ1-4, with D tentatively TRBD1 (6 bases). The CDR3 is 14 residues long. Germline assignment: CDR1 SEHNR and CDR2 FQNEAQ (reference sequence). Deletions cut 10 bases from V and 4 bases from J, with 16 bases between. This chain's CDR3 is CATMPGAGNEKLFF. The CDR3 DNA is TGTGCCACTATGCCGGGGGCCGGTAATGAAAAACTGTTTTTT.

The V and J genes are TRBV6-5 and TRBJ1-6; no reliable D call. CDR3 length equals 17 residues. Germline CDR1 reads MNHEY; CDR2 reads SVGAGI. Trimming pared 0 bases from V and 7 bases from J, leaving 16 bases between. The CDR3 is CASSYSISDAQNSPLHF. In DNA form, the CDR3 reads TGTGCCAGCAGTTACTCGATTTCTGACGCCCAAAATTCACCCCTCCACTTT.

The chain carries TRBV6-1 and TRBJ1-1; 8 bases match TRBD1. CDR1 and CDR2 (germline): MNHNS, SASEGT. V was clipped by 6 bases and J by 6 bases; unmatched bases: 9. The CDR3 sequence is 14 residues long. The CDR3 protein is CASRRWTGIPEAFF. CDR3 nucleotides: TGTGCCAGCAGACGGTGGACAGGGATCCCTGAAGCTTTCTTT.

The chain links TRBV29-1 to TRBJ1-3; 8 bases match TRBD1. Per the germline V gene, CDR1 is SQVTM and CDR2 is ANQGSEA. V trimming: 7 bases; J trimming: 2 bases; junction bases outside the gene matches: 10. The CDR3 loop spans 15 amino acids. DNA of the CDR3: TGCAGCGGATACTACCCAGGGGGCCCTGGAAACACCATATATTTT. Encoded protein: CSGYYPGGPGNTIYF.

V and J are TRBV2 and TRBJ2-1, with TRBD1 identical over 7 bases. This CDR3 contains 15 residues. Per the germline V gene, CDR1 is SNHLY and CDR2 is FYNNEI. V lost 6 bases to trimming and J lost 0 bases; unmatched junction nucleotides: 5. CDR3 bases: TGTGCCAGCAGCGAGACAGGGAACTCCTACAATGAGCAGTTCTTC. This codes for CASSETGNSYNEQFF.

The chain links TRBV9 to TRBJ1-1, with D perhaps matching TRBD1 (6 bases). Trimming shortened V by 0 bases and J by 8 bases, and 14 bases separated the two germline ends. The CDR3 is made up of 14 amino acids. From germline, CDR1 is SGDLS and CDR2 YYNGEE. The CDR3 reads CASSVVGGAEEAFF. The DNA of the CDR3 is TGTGCCAGCAGCGTAGTGGGGGGCGCAGAGGAAGCTTTCTTT.

The chain has TRBV6-5 and TRBJ1-6, with 9 nucleotides matching TRBD1. Germline V gene data show CDR1 as MNHEY and CDR2 as SVGAGI. The CDR3 runs to 14 residues. V shed 8 bases and J 7 bases; nucleotides not matched to a gene: 6. The CDR3 bases are TGTGCCAGCGCTAGGGACAGGGCCAATTCACCCCTCCACTTT. Translating it yields CASARDRANSPLHF.

The chain combines TRBV30 with TRBJ1-1; D is unresolved. The germline V gene has CDR1 GTSNPN and CDR2 SVGIG (reference sequence). The CDR3 totals 13 residues. V was clipped by 2 bases and J by 3 bases, with 10 bases between them. CDR3 loop: CAWSRRVHTEAFF. The CDR3 DNA is TGTGCCTGGAGTCGCAGAGTTCACACTGAAGCTTTCTTT.

This sequence joins TRBV12-3 or TRBV12-4 and TRBJ1-6, with D possibly TRBD1 on 5 matching bases. V was clipped by 7 bases and J by 5 bases, with 18 bases between them. The CDR3 is made up of 16 amino acids. CDR3 in amino acids: CASTRSGGRDNSPLHF. CDR3 bases: TGTGCCAGCACCCGCTCGGGGGGACGGGATAATTCACCCCTCCACTTT.

The chain has TRBV29-1 and TRBJ2-5; either TRBD1 or TRBD2 may supply D (6 bases each). Germline CDR1 is SQVTM and CDR2 is ANQGSEA. The CDR3 is made up of 14 amino acids. The V end lost 3 bases, the J end lost 4 bases, and 15 bases lay between the germline ends. The CDR3 region is CSVDTGGPVETQYF. In nucleotides, the CDR3 is TGCAGCGTTGACACCGGGGGCCCCGTAGAGACCCAGTACTTC.

The chain uses TRBV5-1 and TRBJ1-4; D is unresolved. Trimming removed 2 bases at V and 8 bases at J, with 13 bases between. CDR3 length: 14 residues. CDR1 is SGHRS, CDR2 YFSETQ, per germline. The CDR3 sequence is CASSFANAEEKLFF. The DNA for the CDR3 is TGCGCCAGCAGCTTTGCTAACGCGGAGGAAAAACTGTTTTTT.

This clonotype has only one observation. The rearrangement uses TRBV18 and TRBJ1-5; D is unclear. CDR3 length equals 15 residues. The V gene lost 3 bases and the J gene lost 11 bases, with 20 bases spanning the gap. Germline CDR1 KGHSH, CDR2 LQKENI. In nucleotides, the CDR3 is TGTGCCAGCTCACCGGCCCGGGATCCGCGTTGGGCCCAGCATTTT. Its translation: CASSPARDPRWAQHF.